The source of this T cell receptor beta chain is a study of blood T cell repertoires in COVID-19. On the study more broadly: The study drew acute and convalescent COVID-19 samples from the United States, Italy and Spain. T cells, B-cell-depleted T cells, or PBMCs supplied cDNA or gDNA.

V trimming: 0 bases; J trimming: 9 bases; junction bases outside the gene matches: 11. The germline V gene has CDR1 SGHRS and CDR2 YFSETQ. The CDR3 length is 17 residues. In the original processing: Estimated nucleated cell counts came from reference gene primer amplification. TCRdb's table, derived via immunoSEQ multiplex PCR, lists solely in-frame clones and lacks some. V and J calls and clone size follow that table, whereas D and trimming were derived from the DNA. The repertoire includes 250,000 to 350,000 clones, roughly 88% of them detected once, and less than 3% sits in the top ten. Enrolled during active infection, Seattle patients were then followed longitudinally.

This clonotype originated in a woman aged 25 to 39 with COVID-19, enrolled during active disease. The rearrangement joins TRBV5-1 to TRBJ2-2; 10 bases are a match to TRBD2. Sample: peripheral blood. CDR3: CASSLASGLAGVRELFF. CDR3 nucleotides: TGCGCCAGCAGCTTGGCTTCGGGGCTAGCGGGAGTGAGGGAGCTGTTTTTT.